Listed below are T cell receptor beta chains from one sample, sequenced in a study of siplizumab effects on memory and regulatory T cells. Libraries were prepared by immunoSEQ multiplex PCR; TCRdb keeps only in-frame clonotypes and omits some of them. The sample records 80,000 to 130,000 clones, 90% to 95% being singletons. The sequenced sample was Tregs sorted from blood. These receptors came from a human donor in good health. Both conserved end residues are part of each CDR3. D genes are given only for firm matches. The size field is filled for only some rows; it gives once, few, many or a size class.

TRBJ2-7 - - TRBV18 CASSRLNGYEQYF TGTGCCAGCTCACGCCTAAATGGGTACGAGCAGTACTTC
TRBJ1-2 TRBD1 - TRBV7-8 CASSWDREAYGYTF TGTGCCAGCAGCTGGGACAGGGAAGCTTACGGCTACACCTTC
TRBJ1-1 - few TRBV6-5 CASRPDRRNTEAFF TGTGCCAGCAGGCCGGACCGAAGGAACACTGAAGCTTTCTTT
TRBJ2-7 TRBD2 - TRBV7-9 CASSFPGLAGPREQYF TGTGCCAGCAGTTTCCCGGGACTAGCGGGACCCCGGGAGCAGTACTTC
TRBJ2-7 TRBD2 - TRBV5-1 CASSRTTNRASGFSYEQYF TGCGCCAGCAGCAGAACAACGAATCGTGCTAGCGGTTTCTCCTACGAGCAGTACTTC
TRBJ2-3 TRBD1 - TRBV6-4 CASRTGGSDTQYF TGTGCCAGCAGGACAGGGGGCTCAGATACGCAGTATTTT
TRBJ2-3 TRBD2 - TRBV7-9 CASSFTATSGSSKYF TGTGCCAGCAGCTTTACCGCGACTAGCGGGAGTTCGAAGTATTTT
TRBJ1-4 - - TRBV18 CASSPVLLNEKLFF TGTGCCAGCTCCCCGGTCCTCCTTAATGAAAAACTGTTTTTT
TRBJ2-1 - - TRBV18 CASSPHRGSSSYNEQFF TGTGCCAGCTCACCACACCGGGGCTCCAGCTCCTACAATGAGCAGTTCTTC
TRBJ2-3 - once TRBV30 CAWSVLMVDTQYF TGTGCCTGGAGTGTATTGATGGTAGATACGCAGTATTTT
TRBJ1-5 - - TRBV7-6 CASSQSLGHRGNQPQHF TGTGCCAGCAGCCAAAGCCTGGGACATCGAGGCAATCAGCCCCAGCATTTT
TRBJ1-2 TRBD1 - TRBV27 CASRGTASYGYTF TGTGCCAGCAGGGGGACAGCCTCGTATGGCTACACCTTC
TRBJ1-2 TRBD1 - TRBV28 CASSFPGTGGPYGYTF TGTGCCAGCAGTTTCCCCGGGACAGGGGGACCCTATGGCTACACCTTC
TRBJ2-7 - - TRBV5-5 CASSLGAYEQYF TGTGCCAGCAGCTTGGGGGCCTACGAGCAGTACTTC
TRBJ1-5 TRBD1 few TRBV19 CASSIRGQAVDQPQHF TGTGCCAGTAGTATAAGGGGACAGGCTGTCGATCAGCCCCAGCATTTT
TRBJ2-7 TRBD1 once TRBV11-2 CASSLDRGIHEQYF TGTGCCAGCAGCTTGGACAGGGGGATCCACGAGCAGTACTTC
TRBJ2-5 - - TRBV5-1 CASSLTQETQYF TGCGCCAGCAGTCTTACCCAAGAGACCCAGTACTTC
TRBJ2-5 - - TRBV5-6 CASSLAGSQETQYF TGTGCCAGCAGCTTGGCCGGCAGCCAAGAGACCCAGTACTTC
TRBJ2-7 - - TRBV5-4 CASSPTALRDEQYF TGTGCCAGCAGCCCGACAGCTTTACGGGACGAGCAGTACTTC
TRBJ1-1 - - TRBV11-3 CASSAGQGFTEAFF TGTGCCAGCAGCGCGGGGCAGGGGTTCACTGAAGCTTTCTTT
TRBJ1-5 - - TRBV5-4 CASSFDRAIAQPQHF TGTGCCAGCAGCTTCGACCGGGCGATCGCCCAGCCCCAGCATTTT
TRBJ2-7 TRBD2 - TRBV28 CASRIPGLAGGIGYEQYF TGTGCCAGCAGGATTCCGGGACTAGCGGGTGGGATCGGCTACGAGCAGTACTTC